This TCR beta chain originates from a study of shared clonotypes between healthy human individuals. Data came from immunoSEQ multiplex PCR; TCRdb stores just in-frame clones and leaves some out. The table has roughly 500,000 clones, over 65% seen once. The CDR3 sequence is 16 residues long. The V gene end was trimmed by 1 base and the J gene end by 4 bases; junction bases not matched to a gene: 7. Germline values: CDR1 SGHDT, CDR2 YYEEEE. The chain links TRBV5-6 to TRBJ2-3; TRBD2 matches 9 bases. The sequencing sample was made of PBMCs. This clonotype was sampled from a woman between 40 and 55 years old in good health. Some clones in this sample may be carry-over from other donors' samples. The CDR3 protein is CASSLTPSGKADTQYF. CDR3 DNA: TGTGCCAGCAGCTTGACCCCTAGCGGGAAGGCAGATACGCAGTATTTT.